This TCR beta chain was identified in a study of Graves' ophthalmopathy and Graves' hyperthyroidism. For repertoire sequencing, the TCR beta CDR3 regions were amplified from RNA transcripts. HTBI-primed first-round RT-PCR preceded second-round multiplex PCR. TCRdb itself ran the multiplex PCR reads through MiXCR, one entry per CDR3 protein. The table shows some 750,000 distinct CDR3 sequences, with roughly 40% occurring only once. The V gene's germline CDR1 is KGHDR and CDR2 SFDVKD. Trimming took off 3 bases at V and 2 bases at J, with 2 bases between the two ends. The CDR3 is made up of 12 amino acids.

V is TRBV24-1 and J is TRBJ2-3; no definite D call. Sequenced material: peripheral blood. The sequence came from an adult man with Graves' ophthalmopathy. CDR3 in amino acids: CATSDNTDTQYF. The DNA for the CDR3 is TGTGCCACCAGTGATAACACAGATACGCAGTATTTT.